This entry is about one T cell receptor beta chain. Germline assignment: CDR1 MGHDK and CDR2 SYGVNS. The trim removed 4 bases at V and 1 base at J, leaving 2 bases unmatched. The CDR3 spans 15 residues. The data belong to a study of cytomegalovirus exposure and HLA in healthy donors. With 60 Vbeta and 13 Jbeta primers, the PCR was carried out. Measured with immunoSEQ multiplex PCR; TCRdb has only the in-frame clones, and not every one. The sample gives about 120,000 clones, 77% of which show up once; around 3.5% is in the top ten. This receptor was obtained from a human donor in good health. Material: PBMCs. The chain uses TRBV25-1 and TRBJ2-1; 9 positions match TRBD2. The CDR3 DNA is TGTGCCAGCAGTGCAGCGGGGGGTTCCTACAATGAGCAGTTCTTC. Translating it yields CASSAAGGSYNEQFF.